The clone carrying this T cell receptor (beta chain) was counted at least ten times. This entry comes from a study of regulatory T cells in long-lasting Graves disease. Library construction for TCR beta used iRepertoire HTBI primers and Arm-PCR of CDR3 regions. TCRdb processed the multiplex PCR reads anew with MiXCR; each CDR3 protein has one entry. Among 450,000 to 500,000 distinct CDR3 sequences listed, roughly 15% were seen once. As for time point: newly diagnosed GD, antithyroid drugs for less than 3 months. TCR sequences were obtained from RNA taken from PBMCs. The sample also formed part of further work on T cells in Graves' hyperthyroidism and ophthalmopathy.

The sequence derives from a man between 40 and 49 years old with Graves disease. The sample consisted of peripheral blood mononuclear cells (PBMCs), taken at new diagnosis, from a patient treated with antithyroid drugs.

The CDR3 reads CASSFGKENTEAFF. CDR3 nucleotide sequence: TGTGCCAGCAGCTTTGGCAAGGAGAACACTGAAGCTTTCTTT. The chain employs TRBV7-8 and TRBJ1-1; D unclear. The CDR3 spans 14 residues. Trimming removed 3 bases at V and 1 base at J, with 9 bases between. CDR1 is SGHVS, CDR2 FQNEAQ, per germline. Combining the CDR3 with reference TRBV7-8 and TRBJ1-1 gives the whole variable domain GAGVSQSPRYKVAKRGQDVALRCDPISGHVSLFWYQQALGQGPEFLTYFQNEAQLDKSGLPSDRFFAERPEGSVSTLKIQRTQQEDSAVYLCASSFGKENTEAFFGQGTRLTVV.